The 22 T cell receptor beta chains reported below all come from one sample, sequenced in a study of shared clonotypes between healthy human individuals. Clones were read by immunoSEQ multiplex PCR, and TCRdb kept only the in-frame ones, dropping some. The sample has over 1.5 million clones; 95% to 99% are singletons. Sequenced sample: naive CD4+ T cells sorted from blood. Subset defined: CD45RA+ positively selected. These receptors were collected from a man aged 30-40 years in good health.

The chain carries TRBV9 and TRBJ2-1; 7 bases align to TRBD2. Trimming removed 0 bases from V and 9 bases from J; junction bases left unmatched: 6. The CDR3 has 14 residues. The V gene's germline CDR1 is SGDLS and CDR2 YYNGEE. The CDR3 loop reads CASSVGLTGGEQFF. The CDR3 DNA is TGTGCCAGCAGCGTAGGGCTAACGGGGGGTGAGCAGTTCTTC.

The chain couples TRBV7-9 to TRBJ1-4; D gene unclear. Germline CDR1 SEHNR, CDR2 FQNEAQ (reference sequence). Deletions cut 1 base from V and 7 bases from J, with 10 bases between. This CDR3 region has 14 residues. CDR3 in amino acids: CASSLGGGLEKLFF. In nucleotides, the CDR3 is TGTGCCAGCAGCTTAGGCGGAGGGCTTGAAAAACTGTTTTTT. The full variable domain, with the rest looked up from reference TRBV7-9 and TRBJ1-4, is DTGVSQNPRHKITKRGQNVTFRCDPISEHNRLYWYRQTLGQGPEFLTYFQNEAQLEKSRLLSDRFSAERPKGSFSTLEIQRTEQGDSAMYLCASSLGGGLEKLFFGSGTQLSVL.

This clone was seen just once. V usage is TRBV5-5 and J usage is TRBJ2-2, with D maybe TRBD2 (6 bases). The length of the CDR3 is 17 residues. Germline CDR1 reads SGHKS; CDR2 reads YYEKEE (reference sequence). V lost 5 bases to trimming and J lost 4 bases, with 21 bases between them. The CDR3: CASSLDPGKRVTGELFF. DNA of the CDR3: TGTGCCAGCAGTCTAGATCCAGGCAAGCGGGTCACCGGGGAGCTGTTTTTT.

CDR3 loop: CASSLEGGLSSYNEQFF. The CDR3 nucleotides read TGTGCCAGCAGCTTGGAGGGCGGTTTAAGCTCCTACAATGAGCAGTTCTTC. The chain employs TRBV5-4 and TRBJ2-1; D remains ambiguous. CDR1 SGHNT and CDR2 YYREEE come from the germline V gene (reference sequence). The ends were cut back, 0 bases at V and 0 bases at J, with 13 bases in the middle. CDR3 length: 17 amino acids.

The J gene is TRBJ2-2, the V gene TRBV6-1; D remains unclear. This CDR3 is built from 13 residues. Per germline, CDR1 MNHNS and CDR2 SASEGT. V was pared by 8 bases and J by 5 bases, with 12 bases between. CDR3 protein: CASGLDGTGELFF. CDR3 bases: TGTGCCAGCGGCTTGGACGGAACCGGGGAGCTGTTTTTT.

V is TRBV28 and J is TRBJ2-1; no reliable D call. With 7 bases removed from V and 4 bases from J, the gap between germline ends came to 23 bases. This CDR3 region has 17 residues. CDR1 and CDR2 from the germline V gene are MDHEN and SYDVKM. The CDR3 here is CASTLRSGRLRYNEQFF. The DNA for the CDR3 is TGTGCCAGCACCTTAAGGAGTGGGCGACTCCGATACAATGAGCAGTTCTTC.

The chain has TRBV5-8 and TRBJ2-1; perhaps TRBD1 as D (5 bases). This CDR3 region has 15 residues. Trimming shortened V by 4 bases and J by 5 bases, and 16 bases separated the two germline ends. In germline, CDR1 is SGHTS, CDR2 YDEGEE. The CDR3 region has the DNA TGTGCCAGCAGCCGTGGGTGGGGCGGCGACAATGAGCAGTTCTTC. It encodes CASSRGWGGDNEQFF.

As DNA, the CDR3 is TGTGCCAGTAGTATCCAGTTCAGCCAGCCCCAGCATTTT. Its translation is CASSIQFSQPQHF. This rearrangement joins TRBV19 to TRBJ1-5; D not resolved. The CDR3 covers 13 residues. Germline V CDR1 and CDR2: LNHDA, SQIVND (reference sequence). Trimming stripped 3 bases from V and 7 bases from J, with 10 bases between.

The CDR3 spells CASSPLDGFEAFF. The CDR3 bases are TGTGCCAGCTCACCCCTAGACGGGTTTGAAGCTTTCTTT. V is TRBV18 and J is TRBJ1-1, with unresolved D. The CDR3 loop spans 13 amino acids. V was cut by 3 bases and J by 7 bases, with 12 bases left in between. Per the germline V gene, CDR1 is KGHSH and CDR2 is LQKENI. Variable domain in full (rest from reference TRBV18 and TRBJ1-1): NAGVMQNPRHLVRRRGQEARLRCSPMKGHSHVYWYRQLPEEGLKFMVYLQKENIIDESGMPKERFSAEFPKEGPSILRIQQVVRGDSAAYFCASSPLDGFEAFFGQGTRLTVV.

As concerns this clone: Additional DNA sequences in this sample encode the identical CDR3. The J gene is TRBJ2-7, the V gene TRBV9; 9 positions agree with TRBD2. This CDR3 comprises 14 residues. Germline V gives CDR1 SGDLS, CDR2 YYNGEE. V was pared by 4 bases and J by 3 bases, with 5 bases of the junction left unmatched. The CDR3 nucleotides are TGTGCCAGCAGCCCAGGACTAGCGCTCTACGAGCAGTACTTC. This codes for CASSPGLALYEQYF.

V is TRBV19 and J is TRBJ1-1; TRBD1 matches at 7 bases. The V and J ends lost 7 bases and 0 bases, in that order; junction bases with no gene match: 5. Germline V gene sequence: CDR1 LNHDA, CDR2 SQIVND (reference sequence). This CDR3 comprises 14 residues. CDR3 protein: CASTSQGVNTEAFF. As DNA, the CDR3 is TGTGCCAGTACCTCCCAGGGGGTGAACACTGAAGCTTTCTTT.

CDR3 in DNA: TGTGCCAGCAGCTTGGGACTAGCGGGAGTAGATGAGACCCAGTACTTC. Protein sequence: CASSLGLAGVDETQYF. This chain connects TRBV5-4 to TRBJ2-5; TRBD2 agrees at 12 bases. Germline assignment: CDR1 SGHNT and CDR2 YYREEE (reference sequence). The CDR3 sequence is 16 residues long. With 0 bases clipped from V and 5 bases from J, the junction kept 5 bases outside the gene matches.

The chain is built from TRBV19 and TRBJ2-4; the D is unclear. The CDR3 spans 15 residues. Germline CDR1 is LNHDA and CDR2 is SQIVND (reference sequence). Deletions cut 2 bases from V and 0 bases from J, with 8 bases between. The CDR3 DNA reads as TGTGCCAGTAGTATATCTCTCCTAGCCAAAAACATTCAGTACTTC. It translates to CASSISLLAKNIQYF.

This chain links TRBV27 with TRBJ2-2; 9 bases align to TRBD1. The CDR3 runs 16 residues. Looked up from germline, CDR1 is MNHEY and CDR2 is SMNVEV (reference sequence). Trimming cost V 3 bases and J 3 bases; bases outside gene matches: 5. CDR3 nucleotide sequence: TGTGCCAGCAGTTTTTCCGGGACAGGGCACACCGGGGAGCTGTTTTTT. Translation gives CASSFSGTGHTGELFF.

The rearrangement joins TRBV7-2 to TRBJ1-5; D remains unclear. This CDR3 contains 13 residues. V shed 2 bases and J shed 7 bases, with 9 bases lying between them. Germline CDR1 is SGHTA and CDR2 is FQGNSA. CDR3 sequence: CASSLTAWQPQHF. CDR3 DNA: TGTGCCAGCAGCTTAACGGCGTGGCAGCCCCAGCATTTT.

V gene TRBV27 combines with J gene TRBJ2-4, with D perhaps matching TRBD1 or TRBD2 (5 bases each). The germline gives CDR1 MNHEY, CDR2 SMNVEV (reference sequence). The V gene lost 6 bases and the J gene lost 4 bases, with 13 bases spanning the gap. The CDR3 extends over 14 amino acids. CDR3 in DNA: TGTGCCAGCAGACCCGGGACCGTAAAAAACATTCAGTACTTC. It codes for CASRPGTVKNIQYF.

CDR3 region: CASQRAGGYNEQFF. The CDR3 DNA follows: TGCGCCAGCCAGCGGGCAGGGGGCTACAATGAGCAGTTCTTC. V gene TRBV10-1 combines with J gene TRBJ2-1; tentative D call: TRBD1 (7 bases). This CDR3 comprises 14 residues. Germline loops: CDR1 WNHNN, CDR2 SYGVQD (reference sequence). V gave up 8 bases and J gave up 3 bases, with 14 bases separating them.

The V and J genes are TRBV19 and TRBJ2-7, with D possibly TRBD1 on 6 matching bases. Germline V gene data show CDR1 as LNHDA and CDR2 as SQIVND (reference sequence). V dropped 2 bases and J dropped 3 bases, with 11 bases sitting between them. CDR3 length: 14 residues. CDR3 nucleotide sequence: TGTGCCAGTAGTATACAGGGGACCAACTACGAGCAGTACTTC. Amino acids: CASSIQGTNYEQYF.

The V gene is TRBV6-8, the J gene TRBJ2-3; possible D gene TRBD2, 5 bases. Germline V gives CDR1 MNHGY, CDR2 SAAAGT. The V gene lost 7 bases and the J gene lost 3 bases, with 20 bases spanning the gap. CDR3 length: 16 amino acids. CDR3 bases: TGTGCCAGCAAAAAGATAGTAGGAGCGGTGACAGATACGCAGTATTTT. Protein sequence: CASKKIVGAVTDTQYF.

V gene TRBV5-8 combines with J gene TRBJ2-1; D is undetermined. Germline CDR1 SGHTS, CDR2 YDEGEE. Trimming shortened V by 8 bases and J by 0 bases, and 9 bases separated the two germline ends. This CDR3 spans 13 amino acids. CDR3 sequence reads: CASQVSSYNEQFF. Here the CDR3 DNA reads TGTGCCAGTCAGGTTAGCTCCTACAATGAGCAGTTCTTC.

This clone has just one count. The chain couples TRBV18 to TRBJ1-1, with a weak D call TRBD1 (5 bases). The germline V gene encodes CDR1 KGHSH and CDR2 LQKENI. The ends were cut back, 1 base at V and 4 bases at J, with 19 bases in the middle. This CDR3 has 17 residues. The CDR3 bases are TGTGCCAGCTCACCACGACGAGGTCACGAGGGGACCACTGAAGCTTTCTTT. This sequence encodes CASSPRRGHEGTTEAFF.

A word on this clone: Within the sample, other DNA sequences also encode this same CDR3. The chain is built from TRBV5-1 and TRBJ1-5, with D uncertain. Germline assignment: CDR1 SGHRS and CDR2 YFSETQ. The CDR3 runs 14 residues. V lost 2 bases and J 4 bases, leaving 10 bases between the germline ends. In nucleotides, the CDR3 is TGCGCCAGCAGCTTAGAGGGAGGGAATCAGCCCCAGCATTTT. Encoded protein: CASSLEGGNQPQHF.